One sample yielded the 25 T cell receptor beta chains listed below, sequenced in a study of cytomegalovirus exposure and HLA in healthy donors. In the PCR, 60 Vbeta and 13 Jbeta primers were used. Clones were sequenced by immunoSEQ multiplex PCR, and TCRdb holds only the in-frame ones, with some missing. The table lists 150,000 to 200,000 clones, 87% of them singletons. The sequencing sample was made of PBMCs. The receptors were gathered from a boy between 2 and 10 years old in good health and CMV-seronegative.

This chain links TRBV6-4 with TRBJ1-5; TRBD1 aligns across 10 bases. Trimming at V came to 8 bases and at J to 6 bases, leaving 7 bases not matched to a gene. This CDR3 has 14 residues. CDR1 and CDR2 (germline): MRHNA, SNTAGT. The DNA of the CDR3 is TGTGCCAGCGTCCGGGACAGGGGTATTCAGCCCCAGCATTTT. This codes for CASVRDRGIQPQHF.

The genes are TRBV6-1 and TRBJ1-2; 7 bases line up with TRBD1. Germline V gene lookup returns CDR1 MNHNS and CDR2 SASEGT. The CDR3 spans 14 residues. Trimming removed 3 bases from V and 4 bases from J; junction bases left unmatched: 5. CDR3 sequence: CASSEGQSLYGYTF. CDR3 DNA: TGTGCCAGCAGTGAGGGACAGAGCCTCTATGGCTACACCTTC.

The chain combines TRBV5-1 with TRBJ1-2, with D possibly matching TRBD1 (6 bases). With 5 bases removed from V and 8 bases from J, the gap between germline ends came to 22 bases. There are 15 residues in the CDR3. In germline, CDR1 is SGHRS, CDR2 YFSETQ. The CDR3 sequence: CASSSGGPPVSGYTF. CDR3 in DNA: TGCGCCAGCAGTTCCGGGGGGCCCCCGGTTTCGGGCTACACCTTC.

The chain couples TRBV10-3 to TRBJ1-2; 7 bases map to TRBD1. CDR1 and CDR2 from the germline V gene are ENHRY and SYGVKD. V was clipped by 10 bases and J by 1 base; unmatched bases: 12. CDR3 length: 15 amino acids. The CDR3 DNA is TGTGCCACCCGTCGACAGGGTCAGGGTAACTATGGCTACACCTTC. Its translation is CATRRQGQGNYGYTF.

The V gene is TRBV7-3, the J gene TRBJ2-1; TRBD2 aligns across 10 bases. V shed 2 bases and J 3 bases; nucleotides not matched to a gene: 4. The CDR3 loop spans 16 amino acids. Germline V gene sequence: CDR1 SGHTA, CDR2 FQGTGA. Here the CDR3 reads CASSLFSSGGYNEQFF. Written as DNA, the CDR3 is TGTGCCAGCAGCTTATTTTCTAGCGGGGGCTACAATGAGCAGTTCTTC.

The chain combines TRBV28 with TRBJ1-2; D is unclear. The V gene's germline CDR1 is MDHEN and CDR2 SYDVKM. V was pared by 8 bases and J by 4 bases, with 14 bases between. The CDR3 covers 13 residues. Here the CDR3 DNA reads TGTGCCAGCGGGAGCACAATGTCCTATGGCTACACCTTC. Translation: CASGSTMSYGYTF.

The chain recombines TRBV6-1 with TRBJ2-7, with 7 bases that match TRBD2. The trim removed 2 bases at V and 7 bases at J, leaving 8 bases unmatched. This CDR3 has 14 residues. The germline V gene has CDR1 MNHNS and CDR2 SASEGT. The CDR3 DNA reads TGTGCCAGCAGTGAACAGGGAGGGCTCTGGGAGCAGTACTTC. It translates to CASSEQGGLWEQYF.

The chain joins TRBV2 to TRBJ2-1; possible D gene TRBD1, 5 bases. The CDR3 extends over 14 amino acids. V was cut by 7 bases and J by 0 bases, with 10 bases left in between. Germline V gene lookup returns CDR1 SNHLY and CDR2 FYNNEI. The CDR3 DNA reads TGTGCCAGCAATGGGGCTAGCTCCTACAATGAGCAGTTCTTC. It is translated as CASNGASSYNEQFF.

The V call is TRBV5-4, the J call TRBJ2-1, with D possibly being TRBD1 (5 bases). With 4 bases removed from V and 7 bases from J, the gap between germline ends came to 9 bases. Germline V gene data show CDR1 as SGHNT and CDR2 as YYREEE (reference sequence). The CDR3 spans 12 residues. The CDR3 DNA reads TGTGCCAGCAGCCAGAACAGGAATGAGCAGTTCTTC. Protein product: CASSQNRNEQFF.

The V gene is TRBV7-9, the J gene TRBJ2-3, with TRBD1 matching over 9 bases. The ends lost 5 bases at V and 2 bases at J; junction bases unmatched: 5. The length of the CDR3 is 15 residues. Germline assignment: CDR1 SEHNR and CDR2 FQNEAQ (reference sequence). The CDR3, as DNA: TGTGCCAGCAGCCCGGGACAGGGATTCACAGATACGCAGTATTTT. As protein: CASSPGQGFTDTQYF.

This chain links TRBV19 with TRBJ2-3; 10 nucleotides agree with TRBD2. CDR1 LNHDA and CDR2 SQIVND come from the germline V gene (reference sequence). The CDR3 has 17 amino acids. J gave up 5 bases and V 3 bases, and 11 bases lay outside the gene matches. The CDR3 nucleotides read TGTGCCAGTAGTATCGCCTCGACTAGCGGGTGGGAAGATACGCAGTATTTT. Translated: CASSIASTSGWEDTQYF.

The chain combines TRBV7-3 with TRBJ2-1; 14 bases agree with TRBD2. CDR3 length: 20 amino acids. The V gene end was trimmed by 5 bases and the J gene end by 2 bases; junction bases not matched to a gene: 14. Germline-derived CDR1 and CDR2 are SGHTA and FQGTGA. The DNA of the CDR3 is TGTGCCAGCAGCCGTCCATCAACCAAGACTAGCGGGAGGGCCTACAATGAGCAGTTCTTC. As protein: CASSRPSTKTSGRAYNEQFF.

This rearrangement joins TRBV28 to TRBJ1-4; D remains unclear. Germline V gives CDR1 MDHEN, CDR2 SYDVKM. Trimming removed 7 bases from V and 8 bases from J, with 14 bases in between. CDR3 length: 13 residues. CDR3 amino acids: CASTLPSREKLFF. As DNA, the CDR3 is TGTGCCAGCACCCTCCCGAGCCGGGAAAAACTGTTTTTT.

The CDR3 nucleotides read TGCGCCAGCAGCTTGGGGACTGCTAAAGAGACCCAGTACTTC. Amino acid sequence: CASSLGTAKETQYF. The rearrangement uses TRBV5-1 and TRBJ2-5, with D perhaps TRBD2 (5 bases). The V end lost 0 bases, the J end lost 3 bases, and 9 bases lay between the germline ends. Looked up from germline, CDR1 is SGHRS and CDR2 is YFSETQ. The length of the CDR3 is 14 residues.

As for this clone: The junction departs from the called germline gene at one end, perhaps through a read error. Here the CDR3 DNA reads TGTGCCGGGGGAGACAGGGTCAATGGAAAACTGTTTTTT. It yields the protein CAGGDRVNGKLFF. V gene TRBV30 combines with J gene TRBJ1-4; TRBD1 aligns across 7 bases. The germline CDR1 and CDR2 sequences are GTSNPN and SVGIG (reference sequence). The CDR3 is 13 amino acids.

CDR3 sequence: CAWSVQGITTGELFF. CDR3 sequence (DNA): TGTGCCTGGAGTGTACAGGGGATAACCACCGGGGAGCTGTTTTTT. V and J are TRBV30 and TRBJ2-2, with 7 bases identical to TRBD1. The CDR3 has 15 residues. Unmatched junction bases numbered 5, after V lost 0 bases and J lost 4 bases. Germline loops: CDR1 GTSNPN, CDR2 SVGIG (reference sequence).

The chain is built from TRBV5-1 and TRBJ2-5; D gene unclear. This CDR3 is built from 14 residues. Trimming took off 3 bases at V and 5 bases at J, with 14 bases between the two ends. Germline V gene lookup returns CDR1 SGHRS and CDR2 YFSETQ. The CDR3 DNA reads as TGCGCCAGCAGCTCGGATCTCATCGGGGAGACCCAGTACTTC. Protein product: CASSSDLIGETQYF.

The V call is TRBV9, the J call TRBJ2-7; no clear D. Germline-derived CDR1 and CDR2 are SGDLS and YYNGEE. The CDR3 spans 14 residues. V shed 1 base and J shed 2 bases, with 10 bases lying between them. This CDR3 is CASSVLPGTYEQYF. The CDR3 nucleotides are TGTGCCAGCAGCGTATTACCAGGAACCTACGAGCAGTACTTC.

V gene TRBV5-1 combines with J gene TRBJ2-1; D ambiguous. The CDR3 is made up of 14 amino acids. The germline V gene has CDR1 SGHRS and CDR2 YFSETQ. The V and J ends lost 1 base and 8 bases respectively, with 13 bases between them. CDR3 nucleotides: TGCGCCAGCAGCTTGCTCCGCAGGTCGGATGAGCAGTTCTTC. Protein sequence: CASSLLRRSDEQFF.

This clone came up a few times. The rearrangement uses TRBV4-1 and TRBJ2-1; possibly TRBD1 for D (5 bases). The V end lost 1 base, the J end lost 5 bases, and 6 bases lay between the germline ends. CDR1 is MGHRA, CDR2 YSYEKL, per germline. This CDR3 is built from 13 residues. This chain's CDR3 is CASSQVGDNEQFF. CDR3 coding DNA: TGCGCCAGCAGCCAAGTAGGGGACAATGAGCAGTTCTTC.

The V call is TRBV4-1, the J call TRBJ2-3; 9 bases fit TRBD2. Per the germline V gene, CDR1 is MGHRA and CDR2 is YSYEKL. The CDR3 runs 19 residues. V lost 1 base to trimming and J lost 0 bases; unmatched junction nucleotides: 11. The CDR3 region is CASSQVPGASGTSTDTQYF. The CDR3 bases are TGCGCCAGCAGCCAAGTCCCGGGGGCTAGCGGGACTAGCACAGATACGCAGTATTTT.

There are a few counts of this clone. This chain links TRBV6-4 with TRBJ2-6, with 9 bases lining up with TRBD1. This CDR3 has 16 residues. The germline V gene encodes CDR1 MRHNA and CDR2 SNTAGT. V was pared by 5 bases and J by 2 bases, with 4 bases of the junction left unmatched. CDR3 protein: CASSRTGGAGANVLTF. The CDR3 bases are TGTGCCAGCAGTCGCACAGGGGGCGCTGGGGCCAACGTCCTGACTTTC.

As concerns this clone: Compared with germline, one end of the junction differs, possibly owing to a read error. The sample contains more than one DNA sequence encoding this CDR3. The V call is TRBV6-1, the J call TRBJ1-1; D is ambiguous. CDR3 size: 14 residues. CDR1 is MNHNS and CDR2 is SASEGT in the germline V gene. The CDR3 loop reads CASRSAELKNEAFF. For the CDR3, the DNA is TGCGCCAGCCGGAGCGCAGAGTTGAAGAATGAAGCTTTCTTT.

The V call is TRBV5-1, the J call TRBJ2-1; D is ambiguous. Germline V gives CDR1 SGHRS, CDR2 YFSETQ. Trimming removed 4 bases at V and 8 bases at J, with 10 bases between. The CDR3 totals 12 residues. This CDR3 is CASSLLPDEQFF. CDR3 DNA sequence: TGCGCCAGCAGCCTTCTCCCGGATGAGCAGTTCTTC.

This clone has just one count. V and J are TRBV28 and TRBJ1-2; a possible D gene is TRBD1 (6 bases). This CDR3 region has 15 residues. The ends were cut back, 3 bases at V and 5 bases at J, with 16 bases in the middle. Looked up from germline, CDR1 is MDHEN and CDR2 is SYDVKM. The CDR3 loop reads CASSFGVGRGYGYTF. The CDR3 DNA sequence: TGTGCCAGCAGTTTTGGGGTCGGCAGGGGTTATGGCTACACCTTC.